These T cell receptor beta chains were read from a single sample in a study of radiotherapy plus CTLA-4 blockade in lung cancer. Assay used: immunoSEQ multiplex PCR; TCRdb lists only in-frame clones, some missing. The data contain more than 25,000 clones, roughly four fifths of them singletons. The sample in question was peripheral blood, obtained from a patient treated with radiotherapy plus ipilimumab. The receptors come from a human donor with non-small cell lung cancer who had stable disease on radiotherapy plus ipilimumab. The CDR3 runs from the conserved cysteine through the conserved F or W. The order of the fields is V gene, clone size, D gene, J gene, CDR3 DNA, CDR3 protein. A D gene is named only where the DNA matches it firmly. Size is omitted from some rows. Given values are once, few, many or a class for expanded clones.

TRBV9	.	.	TRBJ2-5	TGTGCCAGCAGCGTAGACGGGCTGCAAGAGACCCAGTACTTC	CASSVDGLQETQYF
TRBV5-1	once	.	TRBJ1-6	TGCGCCAGCAGCTTGGCTCTAGTAGTCGGTTCACCCCTCCACTTT	CASSLALVVGSPLHF
TRBV5-4	.	.	TRBJ1-1	TGTGCCAGCAGCTTGGCTGGTACAGTCACTGAAGCTTTCTTT	CASSLAGTVTEAFF
TRBV10-1	.	TRBD1	TRBJ1-1	TGCGCCAGCACCTCCGGGACAGCGATGAACACTGAAGCTTTCTTT	CASTSGTAMNTEAFF
TRBV29-1	.	TRBD1	TRBJ2-3	TGCAGCGTTGAAGGGGACAGGGGCTTTAGCACAGATACGCAGTATTTT	CSVEGDRGFSTDTQYF
TRBV9	.	.	TRBJ2-2	TGTGCCAGCAGCCCCTTAGGGGGGGCCTTGAACACCGGGGAGCTGTTTTTT	CASSPLGGALNTGELFF
TRBV2	.	TRBD1	TRBJ1-1	TGTGCCAGCACTGAGGTGACAGGGGTCACTGAAGCTTTCTTT	CASTEVTGVTEAFF
TRBV30	.	TRBD1	TRBJ2-5	TGTGCCTGGAGAATGACAGGGGGGAAAGAGACCCAGTACTTC	CAWRMTGGKETQYF
TRBV14	.	.	TRBJ1-1	TGTGCCAGCAGCCAAGATTTTGGGACACGGAACACTGAAGCTTTCTTT	CASSQDFGTRNTEAFF
TRBV5-1	few	.	TRBJ2-2	TGCGCCAGCAGCTTGGGGGCGACTTTTACCGGGGAGCTGTTTTTT	CASSLGATFTGELFF